This TCR beta chain was obtained from a study of CD8 T cells in ankylosing spondylitis. Study conclusions and caveats: Relatively rare in peripheral blood, disease-linked clones were also CD8+. Clones linked to disease were reported to show significant enrichment in matched ankylosing spondylitis synovial fluid. There was a TCR beta motif, made of several highly homologous variants, that appeared characteristic of ankylosing spondylitis blood.

This clonotype was detected only once. Its antigen is not identified. Germline CDR1 reads SGHKS; CDR2 reads YYEKEE (reference sequence). This CDR3 is built from 14 residues. V lost 4 bases to trimming and J lost 4 bases, with 12 bases between them. The authors made TCR beta libraries by quantitative 5'-RACE with molecular barcodes. Each CDR3 protein gets one entry after TCRdb re-called the 5' RACE reads with MiXCR. The profile shows hundreds of thousands of distinct CDR3 sequences, roughly 26% of them singletons. Sequenced input: blood, either unsorted or a sorted T cell fraction (not recorded which). The chain links TRBV5-5 to TRBJ2-1; D uncertain. This sequence was found in a male donor with ankylosing spondylitis or in good health (not recorded which). In DNA form, the CDR3 reads TGTGCCAGCAGCCCGCTGGACCATTACAATGAGCAGTTCTTC. As protein: CASSPLDHYNEQFF.